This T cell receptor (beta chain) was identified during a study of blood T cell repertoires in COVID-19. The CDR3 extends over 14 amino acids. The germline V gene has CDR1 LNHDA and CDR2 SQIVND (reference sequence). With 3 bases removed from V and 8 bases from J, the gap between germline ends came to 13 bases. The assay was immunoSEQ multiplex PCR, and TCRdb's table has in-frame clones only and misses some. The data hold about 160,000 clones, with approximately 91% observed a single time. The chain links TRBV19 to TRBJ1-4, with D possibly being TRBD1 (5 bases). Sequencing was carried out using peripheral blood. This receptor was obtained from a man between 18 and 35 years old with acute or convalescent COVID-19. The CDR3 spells CASSIIGGGEKLFF. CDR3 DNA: TGTGCCAGTAGTATTATCGGGGGTGGAGAAAAACTGTTTTTT.